This T cell receptor (beta chain) was retrieved from a study of Graves' ophthalmopathy and Graves' hyperthyroidism. Study findings and constraints: Its predictions of ophthalmopathy progression gave the model approximately 65% sensitivity and roughly 76% specificity.

For repertoire sequencing, the TCR beta CDR3 regions were amplified from RNA transcripts. The library came from an HTBI-primed first-round RT-PCR and a second-round multiplex PCR. MiXCR, run by TCRdb on the multiplex PCR reads, gives a single entry per CDR3 protein. The sample records fewer than 650,000 distinct CDR3 sequences, about a fifth being singletons. Regarding this clonotype: Its target is not known.

This CDR3 spans 15 amino acids. Germline lookup yields CDR1 GTSNPN and CDR2 SVGIG (reference sequence). V gave up 0 bases and J gave up 5 bases; unmatched junction bases: 8. By definition, stable hyperthyroidism involved no ophthalmopathy within 18 months of follow-up. Certain patients were not enrolled. These were patients with other autoimmune diseases, uncontrolled infections, pregnancy or lactation. The diagnostic workup employed clinical symptoms, serum thyroxine, TRAb, thyroid ultrasound and orbital computed tomography. This chain uses TRBV30 with TRBJ2-7; the match to TRBD1 covers 9 bases. The clonotype originates from a young woman with stable Graves' hyperthyroidism. Some clones in this sample may be carry-over from other donors' samples. Material: peripheral blood. In DNA form, the CDR3 reads TGTGCCTGGAGTGTCTTGGGACAGGGATCCCACGAGCAGTACTTC. Encoded protein: CAWSVLGQGSHEQYF. The full variable domain, completed using reference TRBV30 and TRBJ2-7, is SQTIHQWPATLVQPVGSPLSLECTVEGTSNPNLYWYRQAAGRGLQLLFYSVGIGQISSEVPQNLSASRPQDRQFILSSKKLLLSDSGFYLCAWSVLGQGSHEQYFGPGTRLTVT.